The T cell receptor (beta chain) under discussion was sequenced for a study of Graves' ophthalmopathy and Graves' hyperthyroidism. The authors amplified TCR beta CDR3 regions, and they did so from RNA transcripts for repertoire sequencing. Scientists carried out first-round RT-PCR using HTBI primers and then a second-round multiplex PCR. TCRdb re-derived calls from the multiplex PCR reads in MiXCR, one entry per CDR3 protein. Seen here are about 600,000 distinct CDR3 sequences, under 45% observed once, and the top ten hold 3.5% to 4.5%. The germline CDR1 and CDR2 sequences are SGHTA and FQGNSA. The V and J ends lost 3 bases and 4 bases, in that order; junction bases with no gene match: 6. There are 17 residues in the CDR3. Patients were diagnosed from clinical symptoms, serum thyroxine, TRAb, thyroid ultrasound and orbital computed tomography.

The material sequenced was peripheral blood or thyroid tissue (not recorded which). The chain uses TRBV7-2 and TRBJ2-2, with TRBD1 matching over 12 bases. The sequence derives from an adult man with Graves' hyperthyroidism. The CDR3 DNA sequence: TGTGCCAGCAGCTTCAGGGACAGGGGGCGCGGCACCGGGGAGCTGTTTTTT. Its protein is CASSFRDRGRGTGELFF.